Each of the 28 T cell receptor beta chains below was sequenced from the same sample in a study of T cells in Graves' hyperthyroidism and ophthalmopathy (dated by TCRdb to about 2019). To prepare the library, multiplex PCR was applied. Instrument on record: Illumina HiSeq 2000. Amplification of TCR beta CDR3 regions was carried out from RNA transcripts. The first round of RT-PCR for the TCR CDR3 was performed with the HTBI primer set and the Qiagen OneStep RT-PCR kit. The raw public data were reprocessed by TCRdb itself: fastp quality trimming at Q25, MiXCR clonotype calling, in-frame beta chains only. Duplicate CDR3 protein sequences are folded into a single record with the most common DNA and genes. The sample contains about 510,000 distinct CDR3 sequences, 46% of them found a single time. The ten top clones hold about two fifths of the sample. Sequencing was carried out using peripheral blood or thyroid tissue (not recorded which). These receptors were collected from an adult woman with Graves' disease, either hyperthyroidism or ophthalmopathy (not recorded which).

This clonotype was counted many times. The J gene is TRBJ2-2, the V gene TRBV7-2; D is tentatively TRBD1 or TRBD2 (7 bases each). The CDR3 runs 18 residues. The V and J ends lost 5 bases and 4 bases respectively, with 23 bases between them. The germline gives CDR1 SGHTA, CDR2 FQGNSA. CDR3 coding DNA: TGTGCCAGCAGCGCCCCTAGGGGGCTAGCGGAACTCACCGGGGAGCTGTTTTTT. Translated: CASSAPRGLAELTGELFF.

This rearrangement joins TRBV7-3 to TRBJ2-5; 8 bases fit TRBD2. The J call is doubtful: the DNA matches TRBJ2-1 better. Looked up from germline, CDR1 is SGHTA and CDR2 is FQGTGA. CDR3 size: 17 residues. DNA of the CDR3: TGTGCCAGCAGCTTAGGGATGATTAGCGGGACCAACAATGAGCAGTTCTTC. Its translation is CASSLGMISGTNNEQFF.

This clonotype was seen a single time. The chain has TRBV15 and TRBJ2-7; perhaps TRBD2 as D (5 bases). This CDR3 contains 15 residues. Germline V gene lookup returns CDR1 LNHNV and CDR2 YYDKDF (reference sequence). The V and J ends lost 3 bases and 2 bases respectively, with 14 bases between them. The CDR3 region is CATSSPTHGAYEQYF. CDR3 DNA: TGTGCCACCAGCAGCCCAACCCACGGGGCCTACGAGCAGTACTTC. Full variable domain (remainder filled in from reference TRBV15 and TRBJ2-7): DAMVIQNPRYQVTQFGKPVTLSCSQTLNHNVMYWYQQKSSQAPKLLFHYYDKDFNNEADTPDNFQSRRPNTSFCFLDIRSPGLGDTAMYLCATSSPTHGAYEQYFGPGTRLTVT.

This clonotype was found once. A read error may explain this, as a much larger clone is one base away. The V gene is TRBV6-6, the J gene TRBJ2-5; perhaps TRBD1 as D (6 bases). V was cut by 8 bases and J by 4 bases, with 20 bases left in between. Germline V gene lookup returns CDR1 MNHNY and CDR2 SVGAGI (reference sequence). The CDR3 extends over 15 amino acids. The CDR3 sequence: CASPITTGLSETQYF. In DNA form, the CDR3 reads TGTGCCAGCCCCATAACAACAGGGTTGTCAGAGACCCAGTACTTC.

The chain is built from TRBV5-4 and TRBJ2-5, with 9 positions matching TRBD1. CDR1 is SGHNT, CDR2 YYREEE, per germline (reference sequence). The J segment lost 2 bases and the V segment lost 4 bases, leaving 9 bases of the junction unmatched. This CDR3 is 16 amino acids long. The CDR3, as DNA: TGTGCCAGCAGCCCTCGGACAGGGGATGTACAAGAGACCCAGTACTTC. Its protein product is CASSPRTGDVQETQYF.

For the CDR3, the DNA is TGTGCCAGCAGTACCAAGCGGGACACACAAGAGACCCAGTACTTC. Encoded protein: CASSTKRDTQETQYF. The chain combines TRBV7-9 with TRBJ2-5; D is possibly TRBD2 (7 bases). This CDR3 has 15 residues. CDR1 and CDR2 from the germline V gene are SEHNR and FQNEAQ (reference sequence). The V end was cut by 6 bases, the J end by 2 bases, with 16 bases between. Together with reference TRBV7-9 and TRBJ2-5, the CDR3 gives the full variable domain: DTGVSQNPRHKITKRGQNVTFRCDPISEHNRLYWYRQTLGQGPEFLTYFQNEAQLEKSRLLSDRFSAERPKGSFSTLEIQRTEQGDSAMYLCASSTKRDTQETQYFGPGTRLLVL.

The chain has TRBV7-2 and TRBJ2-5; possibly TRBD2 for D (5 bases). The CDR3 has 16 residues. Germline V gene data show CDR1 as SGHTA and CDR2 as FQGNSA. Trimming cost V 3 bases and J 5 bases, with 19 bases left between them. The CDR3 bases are TGTGCCAGCAGCTTGGCCCACGGGGAGCTGTCTGAGACCCAGTACTTC. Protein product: CASSLAHGELSETQYF.

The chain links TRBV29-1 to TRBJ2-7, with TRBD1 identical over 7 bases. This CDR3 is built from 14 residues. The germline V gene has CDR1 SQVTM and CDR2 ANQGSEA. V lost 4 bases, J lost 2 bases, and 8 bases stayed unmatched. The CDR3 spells CSVVRGGKTYEQYF. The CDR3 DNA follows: TGCAGCGTTGTGCGAGGGGGCAAGACCTACGAGCAGTACTTC.

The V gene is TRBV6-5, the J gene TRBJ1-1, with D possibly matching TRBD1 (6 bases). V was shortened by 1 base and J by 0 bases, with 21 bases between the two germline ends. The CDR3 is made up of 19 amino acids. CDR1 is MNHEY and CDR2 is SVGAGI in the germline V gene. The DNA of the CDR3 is TGTGCCAGCAGTTACTTGTCGGGAGCTAGGGGGGAGATGAACACTGAAGCTTTCTTT. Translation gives CASSYLSGARGEMNTEAFF.

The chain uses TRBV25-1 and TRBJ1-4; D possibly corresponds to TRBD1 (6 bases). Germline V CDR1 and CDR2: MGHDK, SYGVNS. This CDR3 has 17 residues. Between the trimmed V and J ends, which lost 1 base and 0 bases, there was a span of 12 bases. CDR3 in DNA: TGTGCCAGCAGTGAATGGGGCAGGGGAGCAACTAATGAAAAACTGTTTTTT. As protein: CASSEWGRGATNEKLFF.

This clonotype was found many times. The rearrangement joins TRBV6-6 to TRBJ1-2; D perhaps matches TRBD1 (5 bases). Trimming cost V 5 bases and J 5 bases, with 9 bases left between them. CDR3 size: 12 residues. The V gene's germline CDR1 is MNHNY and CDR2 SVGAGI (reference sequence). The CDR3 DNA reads TGTGCCAGCAGTAAGGGGATTTATGGCTACACCTTC. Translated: CASSKGIYGYTF.

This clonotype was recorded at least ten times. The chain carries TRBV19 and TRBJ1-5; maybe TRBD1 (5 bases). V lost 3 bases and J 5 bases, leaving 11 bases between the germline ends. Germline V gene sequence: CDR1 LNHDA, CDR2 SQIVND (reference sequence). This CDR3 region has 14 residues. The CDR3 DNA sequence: TGTGCCAGTAGTATCTGGGGGGTTGATCAGCCCCAGCATTTT. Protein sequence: CASSIWGVDQPQHF.

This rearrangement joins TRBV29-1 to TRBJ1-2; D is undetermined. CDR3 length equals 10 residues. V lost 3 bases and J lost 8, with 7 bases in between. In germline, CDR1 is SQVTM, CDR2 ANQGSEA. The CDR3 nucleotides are TGCAGCGTTGATTCGGACGGCTACACCTTC. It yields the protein CSVDSDGYTF.

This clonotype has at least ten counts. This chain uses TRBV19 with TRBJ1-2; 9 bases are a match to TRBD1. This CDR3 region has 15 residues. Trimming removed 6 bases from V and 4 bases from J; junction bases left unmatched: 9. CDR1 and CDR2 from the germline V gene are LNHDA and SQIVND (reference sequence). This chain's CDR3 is CASRHPTDRGYGYTF. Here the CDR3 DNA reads TGTGCCAGTAGGCACCCCACGGACAGGGGCTATGGCTACACCTTC.

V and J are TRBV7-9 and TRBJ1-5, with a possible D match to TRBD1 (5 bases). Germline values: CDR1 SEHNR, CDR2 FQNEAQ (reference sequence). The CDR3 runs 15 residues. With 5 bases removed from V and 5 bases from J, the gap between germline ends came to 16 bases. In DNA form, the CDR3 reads TGTGCCAGCAGCCCAGTTCGGGCAGGGCATCAGCCCCAGCATTTT. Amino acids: CASSPVRAGHQPQHF.

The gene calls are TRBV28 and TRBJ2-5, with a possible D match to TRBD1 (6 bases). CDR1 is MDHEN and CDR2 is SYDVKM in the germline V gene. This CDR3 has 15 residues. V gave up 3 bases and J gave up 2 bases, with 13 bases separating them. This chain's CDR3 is CASSLADRRQETQYF. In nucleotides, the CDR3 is TGTGCCAGCAGTTTGGCGGACAGACGTCAAGAGACCCAGTACTTC.

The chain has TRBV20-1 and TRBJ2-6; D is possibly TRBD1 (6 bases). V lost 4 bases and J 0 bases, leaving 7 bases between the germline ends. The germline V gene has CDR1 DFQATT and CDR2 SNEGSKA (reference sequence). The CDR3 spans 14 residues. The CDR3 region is CSAKDSSGANVLTF. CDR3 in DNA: TGCAGTGCTAAGGACAGCTCTGGGGCCAACGTCCTGACTTTC.

This CDR3 is CASSLGWGTSYEQYF. The CDR3 coding sequence is TGCGCCAGCAGCTTGGGGTGGGGAACCTCCTACGAGCAGTACTTC. This chain uses TRBV5-1 with TRBJ2-7; D ambiguous. The germline V gene has CDR1 SGHRS and CDR2 YFSETQ. Trimming pared 0 bases from V and 0 bases from J, leaving 10 bases between. The CDR3 sequence is 15 residues long.

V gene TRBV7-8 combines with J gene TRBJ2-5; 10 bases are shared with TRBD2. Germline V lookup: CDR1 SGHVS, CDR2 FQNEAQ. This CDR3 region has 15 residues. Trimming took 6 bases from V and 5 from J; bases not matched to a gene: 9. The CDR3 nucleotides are TGTGCCAGCAGACGAGCGGGAGGGGTCCTTGAGACCCAGTACTTC. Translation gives CASRRAGGVLETQYF.

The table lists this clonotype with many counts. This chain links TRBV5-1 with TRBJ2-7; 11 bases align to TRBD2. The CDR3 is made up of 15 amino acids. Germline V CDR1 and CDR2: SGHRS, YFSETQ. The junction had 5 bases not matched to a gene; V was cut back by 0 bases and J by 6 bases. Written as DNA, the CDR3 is TGCGCCAGCAGCTTGGGATCACTAGCGGGAGTCGAGCAGTACTTC. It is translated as CASSLGSLAGVEQYF. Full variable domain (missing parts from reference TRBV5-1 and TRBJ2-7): KAGVTQTPRYLIKTRGQQVTLSCSPISGHRSVSWYQQTPGQGLQFLFEYFSETQRNKGNFPGRFSGRQFSNSRSEMNVSTLELGDSALYLCASSLGSLAGVEQYFGPGTRLTVT.

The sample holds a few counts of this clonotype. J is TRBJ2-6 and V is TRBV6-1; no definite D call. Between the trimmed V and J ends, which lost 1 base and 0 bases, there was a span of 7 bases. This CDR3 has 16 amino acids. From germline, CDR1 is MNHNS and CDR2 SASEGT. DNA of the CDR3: TGTGCCAGCAGTGAAGTGAGGATCTCTGGGGCCAACGTCCTGACTTTC. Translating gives CASSEVRISGANVLTF.

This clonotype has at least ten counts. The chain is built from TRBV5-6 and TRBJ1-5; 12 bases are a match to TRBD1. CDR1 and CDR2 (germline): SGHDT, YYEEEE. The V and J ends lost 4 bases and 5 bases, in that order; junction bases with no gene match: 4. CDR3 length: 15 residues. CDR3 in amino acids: CASSTGTGGYQPQHF. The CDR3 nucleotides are TGTGCCAGCAGCACCGGGACAGGGGGCTATCAGCCCCAGCATTTT.

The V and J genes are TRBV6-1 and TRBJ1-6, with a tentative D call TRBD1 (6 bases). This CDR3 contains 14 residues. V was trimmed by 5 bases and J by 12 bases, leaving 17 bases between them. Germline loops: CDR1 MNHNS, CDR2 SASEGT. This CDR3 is CASSYSAGELPLHF. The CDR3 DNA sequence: TGTGCCAGCAGTTACTCGGCAGGGGAATTACCCCTCCACTTT.

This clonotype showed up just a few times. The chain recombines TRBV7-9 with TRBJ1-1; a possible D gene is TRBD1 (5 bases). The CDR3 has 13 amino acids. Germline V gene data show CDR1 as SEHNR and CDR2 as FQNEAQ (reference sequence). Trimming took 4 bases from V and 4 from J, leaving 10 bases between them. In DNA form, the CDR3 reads TGTGCCAGCAGCTCTGACGGGGGCACTGAAGCTTTCTTT. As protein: CASSSDGGTEAFF.

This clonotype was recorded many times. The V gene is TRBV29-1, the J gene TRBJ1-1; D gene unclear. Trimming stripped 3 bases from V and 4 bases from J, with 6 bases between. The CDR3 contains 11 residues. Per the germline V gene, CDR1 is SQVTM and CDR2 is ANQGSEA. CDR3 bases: TGCAGCGTTGACGCTGGCACTGAAGCTTTCTTT. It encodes CSVDAGTEAFF.

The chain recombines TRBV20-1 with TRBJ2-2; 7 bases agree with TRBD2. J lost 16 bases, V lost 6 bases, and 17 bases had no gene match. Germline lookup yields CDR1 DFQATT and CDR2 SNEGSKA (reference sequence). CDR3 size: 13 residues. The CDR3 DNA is TGCAGTGCGTTATCCGGAGCGGGAACTGGTCCGTTTTTT. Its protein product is CSALSGAGTGPFF.

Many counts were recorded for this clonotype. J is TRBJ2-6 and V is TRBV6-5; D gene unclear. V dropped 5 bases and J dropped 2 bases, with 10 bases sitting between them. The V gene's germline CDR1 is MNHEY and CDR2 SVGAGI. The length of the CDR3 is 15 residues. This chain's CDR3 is CASSLSGPGANVLTF. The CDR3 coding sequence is TGTGCCAGCAGTCTGTCCGGGCCTGGGGCCAACGTCCTGACTTTC.

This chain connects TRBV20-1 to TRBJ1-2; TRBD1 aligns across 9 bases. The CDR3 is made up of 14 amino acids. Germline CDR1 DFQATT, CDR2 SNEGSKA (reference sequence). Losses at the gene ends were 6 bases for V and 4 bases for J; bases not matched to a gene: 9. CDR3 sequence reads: CSARTGGASYGYTF. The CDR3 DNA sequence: TGCAGTGCACGCACAGGGGGCGCAAGCTATGGCTACACCTTC.